This T cell receptor beta chain was profiled in a study of blood T cell repertoires in COVID-19. Trimming left V 4 bases short and J 2 bases short, with 12 bases between. Germline V lookup: CDR1 MNHNS, CDR2 SASEGT. This CDR3 has 16 amino acids. Here immunoSEQ multiplex PCR was the method, and the copy in TCRdb shows in-frame clones only, minus some. The table records hundreds of thousands of clones, around nine tenths of them present only once. Sequencing used peripheral blood. This TCR derives from a man aged 55 to 70 who had recovered from COVID-19. The J gene is TRBJ1-6, the V gene TRBV6-1; possibly TRBD1 for D (5 bases). This CDR3 is CASSGQPRAYNSPLHF. The CDR3 bases are TGTGCCAGCAGTGGACAGCCTAGGGCCTATAATTCACCCCTCCACTTT.